These 17 T cell receptor beta chains originate from one sample sequenced in a study of CD8 T cells in ankylosing spondylitis (dated by TCRdb to 2016 to 2017). Library generation was performed with 5' RACE. For sequencing, an Illumina HiSeq 2500 was employed. TCRdb redid the processing of the public reads, applying fastp at Q25 and MiXCR, and retained in-frame beta chains. Rows with one shared CDR3 protein collapse into an entry with the most common genes and DNA. The sample profile shows about 450,000 distinct CDR3 sequences; more than 25% of them were found once. In total, the top ten clones hold about 0.92% of the sample. No antigens are known for them. Findings and caveats that apply to the study as a whole: Blood from ankylosing spondylitis patients appeared to be characterized by a TCR beta motif composed of eight or nine highly homologous amino acid variants.

Specimen: blood, either unsorted or a sorted T cell fraction (not recorded which). The source of these receptors is a male donor with ankylosing spondylitis.

The chain couples TRBV20-1 to TRBJ1-1; D is undetermined. The CDR3 has 14 residues. Per the germline V gene, CDR1 is DFQATT and CDR2 is SNEGSKA (reference sequence). V lost 5 bases and J 1 base, leaving 14 bases between the germline ends. The CDR3, as DNA: TGCAGTGCTTCTATGCACCTAAGGAACACTGAAGCTTTCTTT. Translating it yields CSASMHLRNTEAFF.

The chain couples TRBV20-1 to TRBJ2-3; 9 bases line up with TRBD2. J lost 2 bases, V lost 0 bases, and 6 bases had no gene match. The germline CDR1 and CDR2 sequences are DFQATT and SNEGSKA (reference sequence). CDR3 size: 16 residues. CDR3 protein: CSAREWREGNTDTQYF. The CDR3 DNA reads as TGCAGTGCTAGAGAGTGGCGGGAGGGAAACACAGATACGCAGTATTTT.

This clonotype was recorded a few times. V is TRBV5-1 and J is TRBJ2-5; a possible D gene is TRBD1 (5 bases). Germline lookup yields CDR1 SGHRS and CDR2 YFSETQ. There are 14 residues in the CDR3. Trimming left V 7 bases short and J 4 bases short, with 17 bases between. As DNA, the CDR3 is TGCGCCAGCTACAATCTCAGGGTCGGAGAGACCCAGTACTTC. Its translation: CASYNLRVGETQYF. Drawing the rest from reference TRBV5-1 and TRBJ2-5, the complete variable domain is KAGVTQTPRYLIKTRGQQVTLSCSPISGHRSVSWYQQTPGQGLQFLFEYFSETQRNKGNFPGRFSGRQFSNSRSEMNVSTLELGDSALYLCASYNLRVGETQYFGPGTRLLVL.

This chain connects TRBV27 to TRBJ1-1; the D is unclear. Germline CDR1 reads MNHEY; CDR2 reads SMNVEV (reference sequence). The germline V and J ends were trimmed by 7 bases and 2 bases, with 14 bases remaining between them. This CDR3 contains 14 residues. This CDR3 reads CASTSRSLNTEAFF. CDR3 DNA sequence: TGTGCCAGCACCTCAAGGTCCTTAAACACTGAAGCTTTCTTT.

This clonotype showed up just a few times. In DNA, the CDR3 is TGTGCCAGCAAGACAAGAATGAACACTGAAGCTTTCTTT. Translation gives CASKTRMNTEAFF. The chain uses TRBV2 and TRBJ1-1; D is unresolved. The CDR3 is 13 amino acids. Trimming cost V 7 bases and J 0 bases, with 9 bases left between them. Germline assignment: CDR1 SNHLY and CDR2 FYNNEI.

This clonotype was recorded at least ten times. The rearrangement links TRBV7-9 to TRBJ2-5; TRBD1 aligns across 10 bases. This CDR3 is 16 amino acids long. From germline, CDR1 is SEHNR and CDR2 FQNEAQ (reference sequence). V lost 2 bases and J lost 4; bases outside the gene matches: 7. CDR3 in DNA: TGTGCCAGCAGCTTACTGGGACAGGGGTTCTCAGAGACCCAGTACTTC. Protein sequence: CASSLLGQGFSETQYF.

This clonotype has more than one count but fewer than ten. This chain connects TRBV7-9 to TRBJ2-3; perhaps D is TRBD1 or TRBD2 (5 bases each). Per the germline V gene, CDR1 is SEHNR and CDR2 is FQNEAQ (reference sequence). The CDR3 has 16 amino acids. Trimming removed 2 bases from V and 2 bases from J, with 14 bases in between. As DNA, the CDR3 is TGTGCCAGCAGCTTACCCATCGGGGCCCTCACAGATACGCAGTATTTT. It encodes CASSLPIGALTDTQYF.

This sequence joins TRBV3-1 and TRBJ2-1; 11 nucleotides match TRBD2. The length of the CDR3 is 19 residues. Trimming took 6 bases from V and 2 from J; bases not matched to a gene: 15. Per the germline V gene, CDR1 is LGHDT and CDR2 is YNNKEL (reference sequence). In nucleotides, the CDR3 is TGTGCCAGCAGTTTAGGACTAGCGGGTGGGGGTGGGGCCTACAATGAGCAGTTCTTC. This sequence encodes CASSLGLAGGGGAYNEQFF.

This clonotype was picked up a small number of times. The J gene is TRBJ1-4, the V gene TRBV29-1; D is perhaps TRBD1 (6 bases). The length of the CDR3 is 14 residues. V was clipped by 4 bases and J by 6 bases, with 15 bases between them. Germline V gene data show CDR1 as SQVTM and CDR2 as ANQGSEA. The chain's CDR3 is CSVGGGPGDEKLFF. CDR3 nucleotide sequence: TGCAGCGTTGGCGGGGGCCCCGGTGATGAAAAACTGTTTTTT.

This clonotype was counted between two and nine times. J is TRBJ2-3 and V is TRBV15, with D tentatively TRBD1 (5 bases). The V end was cut by 0 bases, the J end by 4 bases, with 14 bases between. This CDR3 has 16 residues. Germline CDR1 and CDR2: LNHNV and YYDKDF (reference sequence). CDR3 amino acids: CATSRDGSPRADTQYF. CDR3 nucleotide sequence: TGTGCCACCAGCAGAGATGGCTCCCCCAGGGCAGATACGCAGTATTTT. Using reference TRBV15 and TRBJ2-3 for the parts outside the CDR3, the full variable domain is DAMVIQNPRYQVTQFGKPVTLSCSQTLNHNVMYWYQQKSSQAPKLLFHYYDKDFNNEADTPDNFQSRRPNTSFCFLDIRSPGLGDTAMYLCATSRDGSPRADTQYFGPGTRLTVL.

This clonotype was seen more than once but under ten times. This chain uses TRBV7-2 with TRBJ1-4, with TRBD1 matching 10 bases. This CDR3 spans 14 amino acids. V lost 5 bases to trimming and J lost 8 bases; unmatched junction nucleotides: 5. CDR1 SGHTA and CDR2 FQGNSA come from the germline V gene. The CDR3 DNA follows: TGTGCCAGCAGCCCCGGGACAGGGGTGGAAAAACTGTTTTTT. It is translated as CASSPGTGVEKLFF.

This clonotype has more than one count but fewer than ten. This chain links TRBV15 with TRBJ2-7; 7 nucleotides match TRBD1. The CDR3 is 14 amino acids. Germline values: CDR1 LNHNV, CDR2 YYDKDF (reference sequence). V lost 4 bases to trimming and J lost 3 bases; unmatched junction nucleotides: 6. The CDR3 is CATSNRDRDYEQYF. CDR3 nucleotides: TGTGCCACCAGCAACCGGGACAGAGACTACGAGCAGTACTTC.

The V gene is TRBV29-1, the J gene TRBJ2-3; 8 bases match TRBD2. The CDR3 has 16 amino acids. The germline CDR1 and CDR2 sequences are SQVTM and ANQGSEA. The CDR3 DNA sequence: TGCACCGTGGTGATAGCGGGAACTGGTACCACAGATACGCAGTATTTT. It is translated as CTVVIAGTGTTDTQYF.

This clonotype was detected only a few times. The chain joins TRBV24-1 to TRBJ1-2, with 10 nucleotides matching TRBD1. CDR1 is KGHDR and CDR2 is SFDVKD in the germline V gene. This CDR3 contains 16 residues. Trimming removed 3 bases from V and 5 bases from J; junction bases left unmatched: 8. The CDR3 loop reads CATSDTGTGEVYGYTF. DNA of the CDR3: TGTGCCACCAGTGATACTGGGACAGGGGAGGTGTATGGCTACACCTTC.

This clonotype has just a few counts. The chain carries TRBV3-1 and TRBJ2-7; either TRBD1 or TRBD2 may supply D (5 bases each). Germline lookup yields CDR1 LGHDT and CDR2 YNNKEL (reference sequence). Between the trimmed V and J ends, which lost 1 base and 5 bases, there was a span of 9 bases. This CDR3 has 13 amino acids. The DNA for the CDR3 is TGTGCCAGCAGCCAAGGACTGGGGGACGAGCAGTACTTC. Encoded protein: CASSQGLGDEQYF.

The rearrangement joins TRBV10-3 to TRBJ2-5; TRBD2 agrees at 9 bases. This CDR3 spans 14 amino acids. With 8 bases clipped from V and 0 bases from J, the junction kept 4 bases outside the gene matches. Germline loops: CDR1 ENHRY, CDR2 SYGVKD. CDR3 protein: CAIGTSIYQETQYF. The CDR3 DNA sequence: TGTGCCATCGGGACTAGCATCTACCAAGAGACCCAGTACTTC.

In this sample, this clonotype turned up a few times. The J gene is TRBJ2-5, the V gene TRBV6-1; D remains unclear. The germline CDR1 and CDR2 sequences are MNHNS and SASEGT. The V gene lost 10 bases and the J gene lost 6 bases, with 18 bases spanning the gap. The CDR3 runs 13 residues. CDR3 sequence reads: CATSPDGQKTQYF. In DNA, the CDR3 is TGTGCCACCAGCCCGGACGGGCAAAAGACCCAGTACTTC.